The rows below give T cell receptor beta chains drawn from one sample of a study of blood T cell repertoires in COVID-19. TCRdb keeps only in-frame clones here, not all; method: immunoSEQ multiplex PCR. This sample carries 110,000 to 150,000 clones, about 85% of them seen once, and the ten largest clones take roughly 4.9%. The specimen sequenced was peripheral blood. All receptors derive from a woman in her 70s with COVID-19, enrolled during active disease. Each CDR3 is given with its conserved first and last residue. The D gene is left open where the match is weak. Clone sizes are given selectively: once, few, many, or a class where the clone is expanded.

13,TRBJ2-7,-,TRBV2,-,CASRDRQLGEQYF,TGTGCCAGCAGAGACCGACAGCTAGGTGAGCAGTACTTC
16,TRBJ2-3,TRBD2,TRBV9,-,CASSPDGTSVTDTQYF,TGTGCCAGCAGCCCAGACGGGACTAGCGTCACAGATACGCAGTATTTT
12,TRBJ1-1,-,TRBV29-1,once,CSAATPNTEAFF,TGCAGCGCCGCGACACCGAACACTGAAGCTTTCTTT
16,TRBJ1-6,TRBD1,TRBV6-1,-,CASSARGTGNNSPLHF,TGTGCCAGCAGTGCCAGGGGGACAGGGAATAATTCACCCCTCCACTTT
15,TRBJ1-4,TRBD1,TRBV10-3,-,CAISGGQGRGEKLFF,TGTGCCATCAGTGGGGGACAGGGGAGGGGTGAAAAACTGTTTTTT
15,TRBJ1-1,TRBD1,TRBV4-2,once,CASSPEPDREGKAFF,TGTGCCAGCAGCCCAGAGCCGGACAGGGAGGGCAAAGCTTTCTTT
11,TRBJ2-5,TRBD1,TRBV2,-,CASGQGKTQYF,TGTGCCAGCGGACAGGGAAAGACCCAGTACTTC
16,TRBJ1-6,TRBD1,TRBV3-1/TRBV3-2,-,CASSVRQGARNSPLHF,TGTGCCAGCAGTGTTCGACAGGGGGCTAGAAACTCACCCCTCCACTTT
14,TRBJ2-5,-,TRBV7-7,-,CASSAGTPGETQYF,TGTGCCAGCAGTGCTGGGACTCCGGGGGAGACCCAGTACTTC
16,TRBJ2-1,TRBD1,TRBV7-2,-,CASSRRQGASYNEQFF,TGTGCCAGCAGTAGAAGACAGGGGGCGTCCTACAATGAGCAGTTCTTC
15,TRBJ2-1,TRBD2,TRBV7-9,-,CASSFSGGLYNEQFF,TGTGCCAGCAGCTTTAGCGGGGGGTTGTACAATGAGCAGTTCTTC
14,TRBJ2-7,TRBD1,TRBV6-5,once,CASRGSGTGNEQYF,TGTGCCAGCAGGGGATCTGGGACAGGGAACGAGCAGTACTTC
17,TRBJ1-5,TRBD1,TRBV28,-,CASSYRDRHLSNQPQHF,TGTGCCAGCAGTTACCGGGACAGGCACCTTAGCAATCAGCCCCAGCATTTT
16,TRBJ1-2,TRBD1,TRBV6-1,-,CASSEFTGTGPYGYTF,TGTGCCAGCAGTGAATTTACAGGGACAGGGCCCTATGGCTACACCTTC
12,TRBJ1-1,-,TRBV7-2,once,CASSPTMGRAFF,TGTGCCAGCAGCCCTACGATGGGGAGAGCTTTCTTT
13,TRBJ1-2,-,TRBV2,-,CASTRVTVPGYTF,TGTGCCAGCACCCGAGTGACTGTTCCTGGCTACACCTTC
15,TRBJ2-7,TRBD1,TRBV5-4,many,CASSSGTGISYEQYF,TGTGCCAGCAGCTCCGGGACAGGGATCTCCTACGAGCAGTACTTC
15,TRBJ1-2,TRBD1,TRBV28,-,CASSSAGTGIYGYTF,TGTGCCAGCAGTTCCGCCGGGACAGGGATCTATGGCTACACCTTC
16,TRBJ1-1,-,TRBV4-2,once,CASSQEEGGGKTEAFF,TGTGCCAGCAGCCAAGAAGAAGGTGGAGGGAAAACTGAAGCTTTCTTT
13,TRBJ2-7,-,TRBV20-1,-,CSASEPLLDEQYF,TGCAGTGCTAGTGAACCCTTACTCGACGAGCAGTACTTC
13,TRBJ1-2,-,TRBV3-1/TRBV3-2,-,CASSQVGTGGYTF,TGTGCCAGCAGCCAAGTTGGGACTGGCGGCTACACCTTC
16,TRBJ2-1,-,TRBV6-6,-,CASSYSQGSSYNEQFF,TGTGCCAGCAGTTACTCCCAGGGAAGCTCCTACAATGAGCAGTTCTTC
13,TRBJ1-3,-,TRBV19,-,CASSSYSGNTIYF,TGTGCCAGTAGTTCGTACTCTGGAAACACCATATATTTT
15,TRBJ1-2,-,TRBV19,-,CASSNTIQGRFGYTF,TGTGCCAGTAGCAATACAATTCAGGGTCGTTTTGGCTACACCTTC
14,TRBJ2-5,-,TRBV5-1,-,CASSPTRPWGTQYF,TGCGCCAGCAGCCCGACTAGGCCCTGGGGGACCCAGTACTTC
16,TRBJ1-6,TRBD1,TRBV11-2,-,CASSLVRQGAGSPLHF,TGTGCCAGCAGCTTAGTTCGACAGGGTGCAGGTTCACCCCTCCACTTT
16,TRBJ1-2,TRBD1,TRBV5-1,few,CASSSEGASVSYGYTF,TGCGCCAGCAGCTCAGAGGGGGCGTCGGTTAGCTATGGCTACACCTTC
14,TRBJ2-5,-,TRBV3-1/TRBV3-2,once,CASSPPGILETQYF,TGTGCCAGCAGCCCACCGGGGATCCTTGAGACCCAGTACTTC
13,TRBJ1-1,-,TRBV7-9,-,CASGQHRNTEAFF,TGTGCCAGCGGACAACACCGGAACACTGAAGCTTTCTTT
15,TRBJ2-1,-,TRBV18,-,CASSPWQGKVDEQFF,TGTGCCAGCTCACCGTGGCAGGGGAAAGTCGATGAGCAGTTCTTC
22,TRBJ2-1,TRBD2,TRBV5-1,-,CASSLVAGGPSGYAMRHPEQFF,TGCGCCAGCAGCTTGGTGGCGGGGGGGCCTTCGGGGTATGCAATGAGACACCCCGAGCAGTTCTTC
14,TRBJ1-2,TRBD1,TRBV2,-,CASRGTAFNYGYTF,TGTGCCAGCCGTGGGACAGCTTTTAACTATGGCTACACCTTC
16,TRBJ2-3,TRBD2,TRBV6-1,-,CASSGLAGASTDTQYF,TGTGCCAGCAGTGGACTAGCGGGGGCCTCCACAGATACGCAGTATTTT
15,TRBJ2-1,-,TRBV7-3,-,CASSSPTVPNDEQFF,TGTGCCAGCAGCTCCCCAACGGTACCTAACGATGAGCAGTTCTTC
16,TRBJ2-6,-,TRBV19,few,CASRGRRPSGANVLTF,TGTGCCAGTCGAGGACGGAGGCCATCTGGGGCCAACGTCCTGACTTTC
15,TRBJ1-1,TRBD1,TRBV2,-,CASSEVRQGNTEAFF,TGTGCCAGCAGTGAAGTTAGACAGGGGAACACTGAAGCTTTCTTT
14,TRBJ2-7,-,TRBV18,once,CASSPAGQSHEQYF,TGTGCCAGCTCACCAGCGGGACAGTCGCACGAGCAGTACTTC
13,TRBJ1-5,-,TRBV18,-,CASSPSWEQPQHF,TGTGCCAGCTCACCATCGTGGGAGCAGCCCCAGCATTTT
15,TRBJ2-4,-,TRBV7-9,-,CASSSRHDAKNIQYF,TGTGCCAGCAGCTCAAGACACGACGCCAAAAACATTCAGTACTTC
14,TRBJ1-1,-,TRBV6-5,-,CASSYSQGRAEAFF,TGTGCCAGCAGTTACTCCCAGGGGAGAGCTGAAGCTTTCTTT
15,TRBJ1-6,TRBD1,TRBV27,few,CASSPRTGDNSPLHF,TGTGCCAGCAGTCCGAGGACAGGGGATAATTCACCCCTCCACTTT
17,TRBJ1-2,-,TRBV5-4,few,CASSSEGRGPAYYGYTF,TGTGCCAGCAGCTCTGAGGGCAGGGGCCCAGCTTACTATGGCTACACCTTC
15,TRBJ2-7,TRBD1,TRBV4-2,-,CASSQERTGVNEQYF,TGTGCCAGCAGCCAAGAGAGGACAGGGGTGAACGAGCAGTACTTC
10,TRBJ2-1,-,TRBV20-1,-,CSASIQQQFF,TGCAGTGCTAGTATACAGCAACAGTTCTTC
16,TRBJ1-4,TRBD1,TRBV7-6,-,CASSPGTGPTNEKLFF,TGTGCCAGCAGCCCAGGGACAGGGCCAACTAATGAAAAACTGTTTTTT
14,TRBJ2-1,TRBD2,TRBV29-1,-,CSASGTSSYNEQFF,TGCAGCGCATCAGGGACTAGCTCCTACAATGAGCAGTTCTTC
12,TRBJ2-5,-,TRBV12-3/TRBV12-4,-,CASSHGLETQYF,TGTGCCAGCAGCCACGGACTGGAGACCCAGTACTTC
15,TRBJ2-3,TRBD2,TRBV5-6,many,CASSFLAGGTDTQYF,TGTGCCAGCAGCTTTTTAGCGGGGGGGACAGATACGCAGTATTTT
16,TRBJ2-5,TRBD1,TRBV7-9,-,CASRQPGQPTQETQYF,TGTGCCAGCAGACAACCGGGACAGCCAACCCAAGAGACCCAGTACTTC